A selection of T cell receptor beta chains follows, all from one sample in a study of technical replicates of blood from a few donors. TCRdb keeps only in-frame clones here, not all; method: immunoSEQ multiplex PCR. This sample has about 75,000 clones, with approximately 97% found just once. The source material was T cells isolated from PBMCs. The receptors come from a human donor in good health. Both conserved end residues are part of each CDR3. The order of the fields is J gene, V gene, D gene, clone size, CDR3 protein, CDR3 DNA. The D gene is left open where the match is weak. Size is omitted from some rows. Given values are once, few, many or a class for expanded clones.

j_gene: TRBJ2-3; v_gene: TRBV7-5; d_gene: -; abundance: -; CDR3aa: CVRSLIGVRRRTDTQYF; CDR3nt: TGTGTCAGAAGCTTAATTGGAGTGCGTAGACGCACAGATACGCAGTATTTT
j_gene: TRBJ2-2; v_gene: TRBV4-2; d_gene: TRBD2; abundance: -; CDR3aa: CASRHTSGTGELFF; CDR3nt: TGTGCCAGCAGGCATACTAGCGGCACCGGGGAGCTGTTTTTT
j_gene: TRBJ2-2; v_gene: TRBV7-9; d_gene: -; abundance: -; CDR3aa: CASSSPLAEPNTGELFF; CDR3nt: TGTGCCAGCAGCTCCCCTCTGGCGGAACCGAACACCGGGGAGCTGTTTTTT
j_gene: TRBJ2-1; v_gene: TRBV5-1; d_gene: -; abundance: -; CDR3aa: CASSYRDDYNEQFF; CDR3nt: TGCGCCAGCAGCTACAGGGATGACTACAATGAGCAGTTCTTC
j_gene: TRBJ1-5; v_gene: TRBV11-2; d_gene: -; abundance: -; CDR3aa: CASSLGTGNQPQHF; CDR3nt: TGTGCCAGCAGCTTAGGGACAGGCAATCAGCCCCAGCATTTT
j_gene: TRBJ2-7; v_gene: TRBV4-1; d_gene: -; abundance: -; CDR3aa: CASSHLIGARYEQYF; CDR3nt: TGCGCCAGCAGCCATTTAATAGGGGCCCGATACGAGCAGTACTTC
j_gene: TRBJ2-1; v_gene: TRBV5-4; d_gene: -; abundance: -; CDR3aa: CASSQTDYNEQFF; CDR3nt: TGTGCCAGCAGCCAAACAGATTACAATGAGCAGTTCTTC
j_gene: TRBJ1-2; v_gene: TRBV7-1; d_gene: -; abundance: -; CDR3aa: CASSRHRHETYGYTF; CDR3nt: TGTGCCAGCAGCAGACATCGTCACGAGACCTATGGCTACACCTTC
j_gene: TRBJ1-3; v_gene: TRBV9; d_gene: -; abundance: -; CDR3aa: CASSDQRDTPSQGNTIYF; CDR3nt: TGTGCCAGCAGCGATCAGCGGGACACCCCATCTCAAGGAAACACCATATATTTT
j_gene: TRBJ1-6; v_gene: TRBV2; d_gene: TRBD1; abundance: once; CDR3aa: CVPRTGDSPLHF; CDR3nt: TGTGTCCCGCGGACAGGGGACTCACCCCTCCACTTT
j_gene: TRBJ1-3; v_gene: TRBV7-9; d_gene: TRBD1; abundance: -; CDR3aa: CATTGTGSLVAGNTIYF; CDR3nt: TGTGCCACTACGGGGACAGGTTCCCTTGTCGCTGGAAACACCATATATTTT
j_gene: TRBJ2-7; v_gene: TRBV5-5; d_gene: TRBD1; abundance: once; CDR3aa: CASSSGQGVDEQYF; CDR3nt: TGTGCCAGCAGCTCGGGACAGGGGGTGGACGAGCAGTACTTC
j_gene: TRBJ1-6; v_gene: TRBV4-1; d_gene: -; abundance: few; CDR3aa: CASSQDRRENSPLHF; CDR3nt: TGCGCCAGCAGCCAAGACCGCAGGGAAAATTCACCCCTCCACTTT
j_gene: TRBJ1-2; v_gene: TRBV6-1; d_gene: -; abundance: -; CDR3aa: CASSDISGRNKYTF; CDR3nt: TGTGCCAGCAGTGATATCAGTGGCAGGAATAAGTACACCTTC
j_gene: TRBJ2-5; v_gene: TRBV25-1; d_gene: TRBD2; abundance: -; CDR3aa: CASSEFAGGGETQYF; CDR3nt: TGTGCCAGCAGTGAATTTGCGGGAGGAGGTGAGACCCAGTACTTC
j_gene: TRBJ1-5; v_gene: TRBV28; d_gene: TRBD1; abundance: -; CDR3aa: CASSPPRQGNQPQHF; CDR3nt: TGTGCCAGCAGTCCCCCCCGACAGGGTAATCAGCCCCAGCATTTT
j_gene: TRBJ1-2; v_gene: TRBV25-1; d_gene: TRBD1; abundance: -; CDR3aa: CASSRQGLGYTF; CDR3nt: TGTGCCAGCAGTAGACAGGGGCTTGGCTACACCTTC
j_gene: TRBJ2-2; v_gene: TRBV6-6; d_gene: -; abundance: -; CDR3aa: CASRTFTGELFF; CDR3nt: TGTGCCAGCAGGACATTCACCGGGGAGCTGTTTTTT
j_gene: TRBJ2-7; v_gene: TRBV6-1; d_gene: -; abundance: once; CDR3aa: CASSEQREQYF; CDR3nt: TGTGCCAGCAGTGAGCAGCGGGAGCAGTACTTC
j_gene: TRBJ1-4; v_gene: TRBV4-1; d_gene: -; abundance: -; CDR3aa: CASSQEGALEKLFF; CDR3nt: TGCGCCAGCAGCCAAGAGGGGGCTTTGGAAAAACTGTTTTTT
j_gene: TRBJ2-1; v_gene: TRBV7-3; d_gene: TRBD2; abundance: -; CDR3aa: CASSWTSGSLGEQFF; CDR3nt: TGTGCCAGCAGCTGGACTAGCGGCTCCCTCGGTGAGCAGTTCTTC
j_gene: TRBJ2-3; v_gene: TRBV13; d_gene: -; abundance: -; CDR3aa: CASSLVADTQYF; CDR3nt: TGTGCCAGCAGCTTAGTCGCAGATACGCAGTATTTT
j_gene: TRBJ2-5; v_gene: TRBV10-2; d_gene: TRBD2; abundance: -; CDR3aa: CASSDPPTSGGYAETQYF; CDR3nt: TGCGCCAGCAGTGACCCCCCAACTAGCGGGGGTTACGCGGAGACCCAGTACTTC
j_gene: TRBJ2-4; v_gene: TRBV21-1; d_gene: -; abundance: -; CDR3aa: CASSRPTLAKNIQYF; CDR3nt: TGTGCCAGCAGCCGGCCGACACTAGCCAAAAACATTCAGTACTTC
j_gene: TRBJ1-2; v_gene: TRBV5-6; d_gene: TRBD1; abundance: once; CDR3aa: CASSRGTGGYGYTF; CDR3nt: TGTGCCAGCAGCCGCGGGACAGGGGGCTATGGCTACACCTTC
j_gene: TRBJ2-1; v_gene: TRBV11-3; d_gene: TRBD2; abundance: few; CDR3aa: CASSFGLADNYNEQFF; CDR3nt: TGTGCCAGCAGCTTCGGACTAGCGGACAACTACAATGAGCAGTTCTTC
j_gene: TRBJ1-5; v_gene: TRBV19; d_gene: TRBD1; abundance: once; CDR3aa: CASSTGTGLYNQPQHF; CDR3nt: TGTGCCAGTAGTACCGGGACAGGGCTTTACAATCAGCCCCAGCATTTT
j_gene: TRBJ1-3; v_gene: TRBV6-1; d_gene: TRBD1; abundance: -; CDR3aa: CASSEGTGYTIYF; CDR3nt: TGTGCCAGCAGTGAAGGGACAGGGTACACCATATATTTT
j_gene: TRBJ2-5; v_gene: TRBV7-8; d_gene: -; abundance: -; CDR3aa: CASSSAPYQETQYF; CDR3nt: TGTGCCAGCAGCTCAGCCCCGTACCAAGAGACCCAGTACTTC
j_gene: TRBJ1-2; v_gene: TRBV7-9; d_gene: -; abundance: -; CDR3aa: CASSEGETYGYTF; CDR3nt: TGTGCCAGCAGCGAGGGAGAGACTTATGGCTACACCTTC
j_gene: TRBJ2-5; v_gene: TRBV30; d_gene: TRBD2; abundance: -; CDR3aa: CAWSSPFSGARETQYF; CDR3nt: TGTGCCTGGAGTTCTCCATTTAGCGGGGCTAGGGAGACCCAGTACTTC
j_gene: TRBJ2-5; v_gene: TRBV2; d_gene: TRBD2; abundance: -; CDR3aa: CASSPMGLAGGETQYF; CDR3nt: TGTGCCAGCAGTCCTATGGGACTAGCGGGAGGTGAGACCCAGTACTTC
j_gene: TRBJ2-1; v_gene: TRBV11-1; d_gene: -; abundance: -; CDR3aa: CASSPRQLIGWNEQFF; CDR3nt: TGTGCCAGCAGCCCTCGACAGCTCATCGGGTGGAATGAGCAGTTCTTC
j_gene: TRBJ2-1; v_gene: TRBV19; d_gene: TRBD2; abundance: -; CDR3aa: CASSISSGAYNEQFF; CDR3nt: TGTGCCAGTAGTATATCTAGCGGGGCATACAATGAGCAGTTCTTC
j_gene: TRBJ1-4; v_gene: TRBV10-1; d_gene: TRBD1; abundance: -; CDR3aa: CASSFPPGQGRGNEKLFF; CDR3nt: TGCGCCAGCAGTTTTCCCCCGGGACAGGGGAGGGGGAATGAAAAACTGTTTTTT
j_gene: TRBJ1-1; v_gene: TRBV30; d_gene: TRBD1; abundance: -; CDR3aa: CAWSVQGAEAFF; CDR3nt: TGTGCCTGGAGTGTGCAGGGGGCTGAAGCTTTCTTT
j_gene: TRBJ2-7; v_gene: TRBV5-4; d_gene: -; abundance: -; CDR3aa: CASSLAGRRSSYEQYF; CDR3nt: TGTGCCAGCAGCTTGGCCGGGCGGAGGAGCTCCTACGAGCAGTACTTC
j_gene: TRBJ1-2; v_gene: TRBV28; d_gene: -; abundance: -; CDR3aa: CATQGMIEANYGYTF; CDR3nt: TGTGCCACCCAGGGTATGATCGAAGCTAACTATGGCTACACCTTC
j_gene: TRBJ2-7; v_gene: TRBV5-1; d_gene: TRBD2; abundance: -; CDR3aa: CASSLGRGLAGGAYEQYF; CDR3nt: TGCGCCAGCAGCTTGGGACGGGGACTAGCGGGAGGAGCGTACGAGCAGTACTTC
j_gene: TRBJ2-7; v_gene: TRBV12-5; d_gene: TRBD1; abundance: -; CDR3aa: CASGLVPGQGAYEQYF; CDR3nt: TGTGCTAGTGGTTTGGTACCGGGACAGGGGGCCTACGAGCAGTACTTC
j_gene: TRBJ2-1; v_gene: TRBV6-1; d_gene: -; abundance: -; CDR3aa: CASSELRGRPNEQFF; CDR3nt: TGTGCCAGCAGTGAATTGCGAGGCCGACCCAATGAGCAGTTCTTC
j_gene: TRBJ1-5; v_gene: TRBV5-1; d_gene: -; abundance: many; CDR3aa: CASSEGSPGLNQPQHF; CDR3nt: TGCGCCAGCAGCGAGGGTTCCCCGGGATTAAATCAGCCCCAGCATTTT
j_gene: TRBJ2-5; v_gene: TRBV6-6; d_gene: TRBD1; abundance: -; CDR3aa: CASSGQGKETQYF; CDR3nt: TGTGCCAGCAGTGGACAGGGAAAAGAGACCCAGTACTTC
j_gene: TRBJ2-5; v_gene: TRBV29-1; d_gene: TRBD2; abundance: -; CDR3aa: CSVVFRGVQETQYF; CDR3nt: TGCAGCGTTGTTTTCCGGGGGGTCCAAGAGACCCAGTACTTC
j_gene: TRBJ2-7; v_gene: TRBV6-5; d_gene: TRBD1; abundance: -; CDR3aa: CASSYSPQGFEQYF; CDR3nt: TGTGCCAGCAGTTACTCCCCACAGGGGTTTGAGCAGTACTTC
j_gene: TRBJ2-7; v_gene: TRBV6-5; d_gene: TRBD2; abundance: -; CDR3aa: CASSYGGTSGSGQYF; CDR3nt: TGTGCCAGCAGTTACGGGGGGACTAGCGGGAGTGGGCAGTACTTC
j_gene: TRBJ2-5; v_gene: TRBV28; d_gene: TRBD2; abundance: -; CDR3aa: CASRRLAGGPGQETQYF; CDR3nt: TGTGCCAGCAGACGGCTAGCGGGAGGGCCGGGGCAAGAGACCCAGTACTTC
j_gene: TRBJ2-4; v_gene: TRBV19; d_gene: TRBD2; abundance: -; CDR3aa: CASSVSGIRNIQYF; CDR3nt: TGCGCCAGTAGTGTTAGCGGGATTCGGAACATTCAGTACTTC
j_gene: TRBJ2-7; v_gene: TRBV11-2; d_gene: TRBD1; abundance: -; CDR3aa: CASSRRTGAYEQYF; CDR3nt: TGTGCCAGCAGCAGAAGGACAGGGGCCTACGAGCAGTACTTC
j_gene: TRBJ2-7; v_gene: TRBV28; d_gene: -; abundance: -; CDR3aa: CASSFRGIEQYF; CDR3nt: TGTGCCAGCAGTTTTAGGGGGATCGAGCAGTACTTC
j_gene: TRBJ1-5; v_gene: TRBV11-2; d_gene: -; abundance: -; CDR3aa: CASSLASVRGTNQPQHF; CDR3nt: TGTGCCAGCAGCTTAGCCTCGGTTAGGGGTACCAATCAGCCCCAGCATTTT
j_gene: TRBJ2-7; v_gene: TRBV4-1; d_gene: -; abundance: -; CDR3aa: CASSQVLTYEQYF; CDR3nt: TGCGCCAGCAGCCAAGTCTTAACCTACGAGCAGTACTTC
j_gene: TRBJ1-1; v_gene: TRBV6-5; d_gene: -; abundance: -; CDR3aa: CASGYGGMMGTEAFF; CDR3nt: TGTGCCAGCGGGTATGGGGGCATGATGGGCACTGAAGCTTTCTTT
j_gene: TRBJ2-5; v_gene: TRBV6-5; d_gene: -; abundance: -; CDR3aa: CASSRSRWETQYF; CDR3nt: TGTGCCAGCAGTCGGTCTAGGTGGGAGACCCAGTACTTC
j_gene: TRBJ2-1; v_gene: TRBV28; d_gene: -; abundance: -; CDR3aa: CASSSSEGWWNEQFF; CDR3nt: TGTGCCAGCAGTTCGAGCGAGGGCTGGTGGAATGAGCAGTTCTTC
j_gene: TRBJ2-1; v_gene: TRBV10-1; d_gene: TRBD1; abundance: -; CDR3aa: CASSEWGQQYNEQFF; CDR3nt: TGCGCCAGCAGTGAGTGGGGACAGCAATACAATGAGCAGTTCTTC
j_gene: TRBJ1-1; v_gene: TRBV10-3; d_gene: TRBD1; abundance: -; CDR3aa: CAISDRDRGRTEAFF; CDR3nt: TGTGCCATCAGTGATCGGGACAGGGGGCGGACTGAAGCTTTCTTT
j_gene: TRBJ1-1; v_gene: TRBV29-1; d_gene: -; abundance: -; CDR3aa: CSVEWGREAFF; CDR3nt: TGCAGCGTTGAATGGGGCAGAGAAGCTTTCTTT
j_gene: TRBJ2-7; v_gene: TRBV7-9; d_gene: TRBD1; abundance: -; CDR3aa: CASSRTGAYEQYF; CDR3nt: TGTGCCAGCAGCCGGACAGGAGCCTACGAGCAGTACTTC